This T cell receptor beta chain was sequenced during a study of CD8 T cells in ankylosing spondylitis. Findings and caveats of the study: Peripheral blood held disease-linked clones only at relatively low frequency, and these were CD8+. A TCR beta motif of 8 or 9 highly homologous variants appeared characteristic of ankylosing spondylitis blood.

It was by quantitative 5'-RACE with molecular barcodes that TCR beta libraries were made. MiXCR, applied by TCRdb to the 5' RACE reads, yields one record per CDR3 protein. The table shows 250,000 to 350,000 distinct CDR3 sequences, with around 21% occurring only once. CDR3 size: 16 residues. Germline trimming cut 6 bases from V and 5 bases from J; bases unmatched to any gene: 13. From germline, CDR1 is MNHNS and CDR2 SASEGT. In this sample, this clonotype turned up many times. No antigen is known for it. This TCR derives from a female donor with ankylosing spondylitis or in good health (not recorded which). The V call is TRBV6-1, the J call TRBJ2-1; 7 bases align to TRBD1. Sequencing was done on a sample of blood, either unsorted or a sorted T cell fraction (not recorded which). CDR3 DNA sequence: TGTGCCAGCAGCCCCACAGGGGTATCGTTTAACAATGAGCAGTTCTTC. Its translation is CASSPTGVSFNNEQFF.